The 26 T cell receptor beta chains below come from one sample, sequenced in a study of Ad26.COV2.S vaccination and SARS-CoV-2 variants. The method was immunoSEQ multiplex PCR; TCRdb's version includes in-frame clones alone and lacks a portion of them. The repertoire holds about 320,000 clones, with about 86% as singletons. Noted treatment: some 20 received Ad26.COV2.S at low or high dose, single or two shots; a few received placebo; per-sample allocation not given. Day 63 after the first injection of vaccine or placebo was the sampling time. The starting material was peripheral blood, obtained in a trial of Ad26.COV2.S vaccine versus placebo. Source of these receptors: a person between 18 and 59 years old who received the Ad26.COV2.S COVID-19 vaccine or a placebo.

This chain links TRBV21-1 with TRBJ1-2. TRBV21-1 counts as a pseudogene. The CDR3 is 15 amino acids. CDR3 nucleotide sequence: TGTGCCATCAATAGGGGAGGGGGTCTTGGCTATGGCTACACCTTC. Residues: CAINRGGGLGYGYTF.

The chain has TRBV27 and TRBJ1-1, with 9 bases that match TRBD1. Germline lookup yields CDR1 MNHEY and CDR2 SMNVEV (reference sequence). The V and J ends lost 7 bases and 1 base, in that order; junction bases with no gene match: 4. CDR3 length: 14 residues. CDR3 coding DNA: TGTGCCAGCACCAGACAGGGGGGGAACACTGAAGCTTTCTTT. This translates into CASTRQGGNTEAFF.

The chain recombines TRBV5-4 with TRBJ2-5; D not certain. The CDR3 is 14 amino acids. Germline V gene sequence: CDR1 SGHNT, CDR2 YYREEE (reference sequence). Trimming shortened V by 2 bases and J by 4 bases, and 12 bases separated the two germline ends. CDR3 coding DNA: TGTGCCAGCAGCTTAAGAGTAAACGGAGAGACCCAGTACTTC. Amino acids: CASSLRVNGETQYF.

CDR3 in amino acids: CASRPTSSGNTIYF. As DNA, the CDR3 is TGTGCCAGCAGACCGACCTCCTCTGGAAACACCATATATTTT. The V call is TRBV7-2, the J call TRBJ1-3; D unresolved. Germline CDR1 and CDR2: SGHTA and FQGNSA. The CDR3 is made up of 14 amino acids. V lost 6 bases and J 0 bases, leaving 9 bases between the germline ends.

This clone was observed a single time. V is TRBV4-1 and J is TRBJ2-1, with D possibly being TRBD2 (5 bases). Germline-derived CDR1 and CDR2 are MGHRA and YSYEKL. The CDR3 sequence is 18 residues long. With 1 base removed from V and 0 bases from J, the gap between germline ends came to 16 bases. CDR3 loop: CASSQGQLAVSSYNEQFF. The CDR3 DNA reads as TGCGCCAGCAGCCAAGGTCAGCTAGCTGTGAGCTCCTACAATGAGCAGTTCTTC.

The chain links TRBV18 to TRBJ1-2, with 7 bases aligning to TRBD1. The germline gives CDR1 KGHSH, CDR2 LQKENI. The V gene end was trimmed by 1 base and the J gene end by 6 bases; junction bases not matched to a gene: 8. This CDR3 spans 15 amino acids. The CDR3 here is CASSPLILGTDGYTF. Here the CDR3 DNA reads TGTGCCAGCTCACCACTGATTTTAGGGACAGATGGCTACACCTTC.

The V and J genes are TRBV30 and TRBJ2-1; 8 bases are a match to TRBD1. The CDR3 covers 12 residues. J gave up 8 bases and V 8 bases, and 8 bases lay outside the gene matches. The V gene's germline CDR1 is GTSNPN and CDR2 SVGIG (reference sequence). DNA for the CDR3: TGTGCCGAGGACAGGGCTGGGGATGAGCAGTTCTTC. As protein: CAEDRAGDEQFF.

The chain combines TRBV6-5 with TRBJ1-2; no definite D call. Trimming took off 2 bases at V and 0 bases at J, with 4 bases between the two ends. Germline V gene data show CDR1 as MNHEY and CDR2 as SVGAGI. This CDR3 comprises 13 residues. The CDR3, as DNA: TGTGCCAGCAGTTACAGCTCTAACTATGGCTACACCTTC. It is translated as CASSYSSNYGYTF.

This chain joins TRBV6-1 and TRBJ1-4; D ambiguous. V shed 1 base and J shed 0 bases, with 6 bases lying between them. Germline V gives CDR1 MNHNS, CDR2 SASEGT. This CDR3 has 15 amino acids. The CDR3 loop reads CASSEVWPTNEKLFF. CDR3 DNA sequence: TGTGCCAGCAGTGAAGTCTGGCCAACTAATGAAAAACTGTTTTTT.

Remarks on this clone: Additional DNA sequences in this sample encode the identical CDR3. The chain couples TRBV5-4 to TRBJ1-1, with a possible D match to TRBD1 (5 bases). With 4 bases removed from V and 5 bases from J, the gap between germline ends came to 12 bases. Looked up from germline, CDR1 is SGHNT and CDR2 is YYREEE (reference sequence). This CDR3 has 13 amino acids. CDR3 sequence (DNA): TGTGCCAGCAGCCTCCAGGGAGGGACTGAAGCTTTCTTT. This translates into CASSLQGGTEAFF.

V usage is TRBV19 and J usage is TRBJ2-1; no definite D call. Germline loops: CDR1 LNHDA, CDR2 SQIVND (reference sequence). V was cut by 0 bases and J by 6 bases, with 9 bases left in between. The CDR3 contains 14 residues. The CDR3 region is CASSIDPGANEQFF. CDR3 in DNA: TGTGCCAGTAGTATAGATCCAGGAGCCAATGAGCAGTTCTTC.

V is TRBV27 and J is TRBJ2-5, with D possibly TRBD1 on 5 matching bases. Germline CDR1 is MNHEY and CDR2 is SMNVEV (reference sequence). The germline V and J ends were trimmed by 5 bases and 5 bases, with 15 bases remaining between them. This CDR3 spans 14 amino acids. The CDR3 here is CASSTSPKGETQYF. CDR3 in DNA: TGTGCCAGCAGTACTTCTCCGAAGGGGGAGACCCAGTACTTC.

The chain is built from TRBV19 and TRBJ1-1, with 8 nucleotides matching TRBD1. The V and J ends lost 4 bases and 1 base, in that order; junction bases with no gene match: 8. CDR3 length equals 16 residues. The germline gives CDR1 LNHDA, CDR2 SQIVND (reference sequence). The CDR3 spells CASSSPYRGENTEAFF. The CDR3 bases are TGTGCCAGTAGTAGCCCCTACAGGGGGGAGAACACTGAAGCTTTCTTT. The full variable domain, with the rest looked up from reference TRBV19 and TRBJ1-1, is DGGITQSPKYLFRKEGQNVTLSCEQNLNHDAMYWYRQDPGQGLRLIYYSQIVNDFQKGDIAEGYSVSREKKESFPLTVTSAQKNPTAFYLCASSSPYRGENTEAFFGQGTRLTVV.

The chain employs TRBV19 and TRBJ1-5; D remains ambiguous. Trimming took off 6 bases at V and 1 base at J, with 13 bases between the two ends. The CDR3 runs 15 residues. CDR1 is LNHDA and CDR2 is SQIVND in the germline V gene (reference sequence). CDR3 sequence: CASRSLVGSNQPQHF. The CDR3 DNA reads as TGTGCCAGTAGGTCCTTGGTCGGCAGCAATCAGCCCCAGCATTTT.

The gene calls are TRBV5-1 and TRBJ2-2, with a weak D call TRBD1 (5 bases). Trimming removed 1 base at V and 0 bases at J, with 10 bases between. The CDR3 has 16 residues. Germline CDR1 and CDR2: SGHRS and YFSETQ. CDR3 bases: TGCGCCAGCAGCTTGAGTCAGGGTTCGAACACCGGGGAGCTGTTTTTT. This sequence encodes CASSLSQGSNTGELFF.

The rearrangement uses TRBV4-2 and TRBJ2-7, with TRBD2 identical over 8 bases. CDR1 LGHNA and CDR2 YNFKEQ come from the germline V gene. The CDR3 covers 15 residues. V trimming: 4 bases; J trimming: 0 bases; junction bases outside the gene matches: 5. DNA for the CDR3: TGTGCCAGCAGCCCGGGCGGGGGGAGCTCCTACGAGCAGTACTTC. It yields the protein CASSPGGGSSYEQYF.

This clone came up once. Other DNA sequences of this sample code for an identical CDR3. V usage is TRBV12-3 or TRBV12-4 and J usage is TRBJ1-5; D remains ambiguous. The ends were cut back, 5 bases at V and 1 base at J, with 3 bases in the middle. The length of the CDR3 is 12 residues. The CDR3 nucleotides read TGTGCCAGCAGTAGGAGCAATCAGCCCCAGCATTTT. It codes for CASSRSNQPQHF.

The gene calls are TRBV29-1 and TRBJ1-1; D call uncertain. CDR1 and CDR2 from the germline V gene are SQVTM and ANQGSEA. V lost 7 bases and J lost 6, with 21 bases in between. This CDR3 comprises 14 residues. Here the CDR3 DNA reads TGCAGCGCCAGAAAGGACGGCCAGAGCGCTGAAGCTTTCTTT. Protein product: CSARKDGQSAEAFF.

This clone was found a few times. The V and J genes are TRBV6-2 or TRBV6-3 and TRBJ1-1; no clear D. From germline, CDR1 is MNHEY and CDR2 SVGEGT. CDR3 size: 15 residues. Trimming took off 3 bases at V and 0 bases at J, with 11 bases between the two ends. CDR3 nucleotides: TGTGCCAGCAGTTATTACGGTACGGTGAACACTGAAGCTTTCTTT. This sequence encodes CASSYYGTVNTEAFF.

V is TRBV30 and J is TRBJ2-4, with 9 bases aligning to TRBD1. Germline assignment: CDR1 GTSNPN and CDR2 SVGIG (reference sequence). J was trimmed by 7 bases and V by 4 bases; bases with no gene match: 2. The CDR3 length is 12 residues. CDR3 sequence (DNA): TGTGCCTGGACCGGGACAGGGAACATTCAGTACTTC. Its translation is CAWTGTGNIQYF.

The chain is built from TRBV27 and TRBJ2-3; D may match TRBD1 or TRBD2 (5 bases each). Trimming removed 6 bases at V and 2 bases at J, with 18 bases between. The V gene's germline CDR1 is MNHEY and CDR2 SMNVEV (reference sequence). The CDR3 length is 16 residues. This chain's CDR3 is CASRGERDELTDTQYF. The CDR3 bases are TGTGCCAGCAGGGGGGAAAGGGATGAACTCACAGATACGCAGTATTTT.

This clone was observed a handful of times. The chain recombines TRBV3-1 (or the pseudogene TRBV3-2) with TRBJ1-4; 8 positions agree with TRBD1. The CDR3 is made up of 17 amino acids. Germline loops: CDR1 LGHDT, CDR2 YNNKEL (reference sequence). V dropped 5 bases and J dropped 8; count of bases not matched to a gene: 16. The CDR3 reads CASSAVRTGLVKEKLFF. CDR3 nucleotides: TGTGCCAGCAGCGCCGTGAGGACAGGGCTCGTTAAAGAAAAACTGTTTTTT.

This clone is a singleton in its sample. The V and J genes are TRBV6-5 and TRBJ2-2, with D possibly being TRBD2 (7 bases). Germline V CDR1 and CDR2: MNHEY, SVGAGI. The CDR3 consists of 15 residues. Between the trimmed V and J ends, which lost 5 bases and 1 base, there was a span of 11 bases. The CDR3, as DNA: TGTGCCAGCAGTCGGGGGGCAAAGAACACCGGGGAGCTGTTTTTT. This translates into CASSRGAKNTGELFF.

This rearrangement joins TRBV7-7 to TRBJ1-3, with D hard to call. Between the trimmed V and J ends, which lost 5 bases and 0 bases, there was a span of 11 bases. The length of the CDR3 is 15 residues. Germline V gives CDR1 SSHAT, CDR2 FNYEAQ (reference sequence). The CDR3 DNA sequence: TGTGCCAGCAGCCTGGACGGTTCCTCTGGAAACACCATATATTTT. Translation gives CASSLDGSSGNTIYF. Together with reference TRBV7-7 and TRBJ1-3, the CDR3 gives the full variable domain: GAGVSQSPRYKVTKRGQDVTLRCDPISSHATLYWYQQALGQGPEFLTYFNYEAQPDKSGLPSDRFSAERPEGSISTLTIQRTEQRDSAMYRCASSLDGSSGNTIYFGEGSWLTVV.

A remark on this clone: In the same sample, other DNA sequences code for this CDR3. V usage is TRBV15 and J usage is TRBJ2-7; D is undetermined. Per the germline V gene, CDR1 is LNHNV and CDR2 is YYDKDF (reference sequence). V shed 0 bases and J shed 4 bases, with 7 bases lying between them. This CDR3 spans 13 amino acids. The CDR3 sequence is CATSREQGYEQYF. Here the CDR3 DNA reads TGTGCCACCAGCAGAGAACAAGGGTACGAGCAGTACTTC. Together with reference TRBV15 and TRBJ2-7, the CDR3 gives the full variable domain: DAMVIQNPRYQVTQFGKPVTLSCSQTLNHNVMYWYQQKSSQAPKLLFHYYDKDFNNEADTPDNFQSRRPNTSFCFLDIRSPGLGDTAMYLCATSREQGYEQYFGPGTRLTVT.

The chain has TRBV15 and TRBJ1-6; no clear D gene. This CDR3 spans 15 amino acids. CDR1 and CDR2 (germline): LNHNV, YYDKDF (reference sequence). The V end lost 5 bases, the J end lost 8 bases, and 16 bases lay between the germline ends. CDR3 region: CATSRTPRGDSPLHF. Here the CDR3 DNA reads TGTGCCACCAGCCGGACCCCCCGCGGGGATTCACCCCTCCACTTT. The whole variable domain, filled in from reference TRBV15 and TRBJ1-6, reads DAMVIQNPRYQVTQFGKPVTLSCSQTLNHNVMYWYQQKSSQAPKLLFHYYDKDFNNEADTPDNFQSRRPNTSFCFLDIRSPGLGDTAMYLCATSRTPRGDSPLHFGNGTRLTVT.